This TCR beta chain was recorded in a study of technical replicates of blood from several donors. The protocol was immunoSEQ multiplex PCR, while the TCRdb copy is restricted to in-frame clones and leaves out a portion. The table lists nearly 70,000 clones, around 94% of them singletons, with roughly 0.4% in the top ten. This CDR3 has 14 residues. CDR1 is GTSNPN and CDR2 is SVGIG in the germline V gene (reference sequence). V lost 3 bases to trimming and J lost 7 bases; unmatched junction nucleotides: 11. The material sequenced was T cells isolated from PBMCs. The V and J genes are TRBV30 and TRBJ2-7, with 8 bases identical to TRBD1. The TCR was taken from a human donor in good health. The CDR3 region has the DNA TGTGCCTGGAGCTTTTTCCAGGGGGCTGGAGAGCAGTACTTC. This translates into CAWSFFQGAGEQYF.